This entry is about one TCR beta chain. The antigen is unknown. The source of the sample is a study of OX40 agonist ivuxolimab in advanced cancers. Across the study: An agonistic anti-OX40 (CD134) antibody, ivuxolimab, was used to treat the patients. Study-level findings and limits: Low normalized T-cell clonal expansion was also seen in some nonresponders.

This table comes from immunoSEQ multiplex PCR, and its TCRdb copy is limited to in-frame clones, with some not included. Among some 100,000 clones, 85% to 95% were seen once, and the ten largest hold approximately 0.54%. Specimen: CD4+ or CD8+ T cells sorted from blood, collected in a trial of the OX40 agonist ivuxolimab. The clonotype originates from an adult with an advanced solid tumor such as melanoma, head and neck, liver or kidney cancer.

The CDR3 DNA follows: TGTGCCAGCAGTTTGGTCGGCGCTGAACCGCCCTACGAGCAGTACTTC. Residues: CASSLVGAEPPYEQYF. V gene TRBV28 combines with J gene TRBJ2-7; no firm D call. The V gene's germline CDR1 is MDHEN and CDR2 SYDVKM. The CDR3 consists of 16 residues. Trimming took 3 bases from V and 2 from J, leaving 17 bases between them.